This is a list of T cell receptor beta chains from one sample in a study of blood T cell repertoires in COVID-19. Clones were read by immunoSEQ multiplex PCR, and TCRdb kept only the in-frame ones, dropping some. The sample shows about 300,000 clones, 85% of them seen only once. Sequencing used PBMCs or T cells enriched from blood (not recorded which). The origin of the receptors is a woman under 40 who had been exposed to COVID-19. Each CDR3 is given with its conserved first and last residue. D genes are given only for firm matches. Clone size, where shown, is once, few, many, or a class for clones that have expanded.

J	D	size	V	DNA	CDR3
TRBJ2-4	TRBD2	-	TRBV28	TGTGCCAGCAGTTCCGCAGGTAGCGGGAGAGTTCAGTACTTC	CASSSAGSGRVQYF
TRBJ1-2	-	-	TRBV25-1	TGTGCCAGCAGTGAACCCGAGACAGCAGGCTACACCTTC	CASSEPETAGYTF
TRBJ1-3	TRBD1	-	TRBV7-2	TGTGCCAGCAGCACGGACAGGCTAAACACCATATATTTT	CASSTDRLNTIYF
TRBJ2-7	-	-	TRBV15	TGTGCCACCAGCAGAGACAGGGGTAACTACGAGCAGTACTTC	CATSRDRGNYEQYF
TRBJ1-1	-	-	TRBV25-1	TGTGCCAGCAGAACGTCCGGGGAGGGGGCTTTCTTT	CASRTSGEGAFF
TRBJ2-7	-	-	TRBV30	TGTGCCTGGAGTGTACAGGCCGGACGTGGAGAGCAGTACTTC	CAWSVQAGRGEQYF
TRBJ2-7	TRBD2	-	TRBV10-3	TGTGCCGCTAGACCTAGCGGGAGTTACGAGCAGTACTTC	CAARPSGSYEQYF
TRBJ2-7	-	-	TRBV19	TGTGCCCCGCGGGGTCCGGCTAGCTCCTACGAGCAGTACTTC	CAPRGPASSYEQYF
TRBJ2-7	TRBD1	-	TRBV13	TGTGCCCCGGGACAGAGCATCTACGAGCAGTACTTC	CAPGQSIYEQYF
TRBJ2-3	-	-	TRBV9	TGTGCCAGCAGCCCCTCAGCGGTGCCTAGCACAGATACGCAGTATTTT	CASSPSAVPSTDTQYF
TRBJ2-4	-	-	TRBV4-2	TGTGCCAGCAGCCAAGCCACGCGGGGGCCCGGAAACATTCAGTACTTC	CASSQATRGPGNIQYF
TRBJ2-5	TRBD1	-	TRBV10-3	TGTGCCACCTTATCCCAAGGGGCAGGGGGCCAAGAGACCCAGTACTTC	CATLSQGAGGQETQYF
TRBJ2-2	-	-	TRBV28	TGTGCCAGCACCTTTAGCGGCTACACCGGGGAGCTGTTTTTT	CASTFSGYTGELFF
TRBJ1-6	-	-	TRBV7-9	TGTGCCAGCAGCCCCCTCGGGACAAGGAATTCACCCCTCCACTTT	CASSPLGTRNSPLHF
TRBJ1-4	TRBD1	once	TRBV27	TGTGCCAGCAGTCCCTGGACAGGGAGGGTAAAACTGTTTTTT	CASSPWTGRVKLFF
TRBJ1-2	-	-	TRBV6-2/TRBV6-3	TGTGCCAGCAGTTACGGAGGCAGACTTAACTATGGCTACACCTTC	CASSYGGRLNYGYTF
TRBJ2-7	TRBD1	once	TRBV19	TGTGCCAGTAGTCCAGGGGACAGGGTACTCTACGAGCAGTACTTC	CASSPGDRVLYEQYF
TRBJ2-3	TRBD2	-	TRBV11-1	TGTGCCAGCAGCTTAGTCCCTAGCGGGTACACAGATACGCAGTATTTT	CASSLVPSGYTDTQYF
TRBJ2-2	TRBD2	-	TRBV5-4	TGTGCCAGCAGCTTACCGGGACTAGGGGCCGGGGAGCTGTTTTTT	CASSLPGLGAGELFF
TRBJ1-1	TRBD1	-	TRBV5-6	TGTGCCAGCAGCGCTGGGACAGTTATTATGAACACTGAAGCTTTCTTT	CASSAGTVIMNTEAFF
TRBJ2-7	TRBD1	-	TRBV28	TGTGCCAGCAGTTCGGGACAGGGCTACGAGCAGTACTTC	CASSSGQGYEQYF
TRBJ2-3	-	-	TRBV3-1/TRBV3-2	TGTGCCAGCAGCCTAAGATCCACTAGGACTCACCCAGATACGCAGTATTTT	CASSLRSTRTHPDTQYF
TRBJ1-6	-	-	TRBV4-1	TGCGCCAGCAGCCAACCTCTGACAGGTCAGGGTAATTCACCCCTCCACTTT	CASSQPLTGQGNSPLHF
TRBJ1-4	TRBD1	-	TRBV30	TGTGCCTGGAGCAGGGGGCAGGGTAATGAAAAACTGTTTTTT	CAWSRGQGNEKLFF